The rows below give T cell receptor beta chains drawn from one sample of a study of blood T cell repertoires in COVID-19. Using immunoSEQ multiplex PCR, the repertoire was profiled, and TCRdb retains in-frame clones only, with some absent. The sample consists of 150,000 or so clones, roughly 84% of them appearing once. The sample taken for sequencing was peripheral blood. The receptors shown here come from a man aged 55 to 69 who had recovered from COVID-19. Both conserved end residues are part of each CDR3. D genes are given only for firm matches. A row's size may be missing; if present it is once, few, many or a size class.

v_call	j_call	clone_size	d_call	cdr3_nt	cdr3_aa
TRBV4-3	TRBJ2-7	once	TRBD2	TGCGCCAGCAGCCGGGGGGGAGGAGCCTACGAGCAGTACTTC	CASSRGGGAYEQYF
TRBV15	TRBJ2-7	NA	TRBD2	TGTGCCACCAGCAGAGATAGCGGGTCATACGAGCAGTACTTC	CATSRDSGSYEQYF
TRBV9	TRBJ2-2	once	TRBD1	TGTGCCAGCAGCGCCCGGGACAGGGTGAACACCGGGGAGCTGTTTTTT	CASSARDRVNTGELFF
TRBV12-3/TRBV12-4	TRBJ1-2	NA	TRBD1	TGTGCCAGCAGCCTGACAGGGAACGGCTACACCTTC	CASSLTGNGYTF
TRBV3-1/TRBV3-2	TRBJ2-7	NA	NA	TGTGCCACCCACCAAGGGGGAACCTACGAGCAGTACTTC	CATHQGGTYEQYF
TRBV11-1	TRBJ2-6	NA	TRBD2	TGTGCCAGCAGCTGGCGGGGGGCCTCTGGGGCCAACGTCCTGACTTTC	CASSWRGASGANVLTF
TRBV7-3	TRBJ2-5	NA	TRBD1	TGTGCCAGCAGTTTCAATTCGGACAGGGGTGAGACCCAGTACTTC	CASSFNSDRGETQYF
TRBV7-9	TRBJ2-5	NA	NA	TGTGCCAGCATCCCAGGGGCGGGGGCCTGGTACCAAGAGACCCAGTACTTC	CASIPGAGAWYQETQYF
TRBV27	TRBJ2-2	NA	NA	TGTGCCAGCAGTTTAACTGAGAACACCGGGGAGCTGTTTTTT	CASSLTENTGELFF
TRBV6-5	TRBJ2-3	NA	NA	TGTGCCAGCAGTTACTCCCCAGGCTCCAGAGATACGCAGTATTTT	CASSYSPGSRDTQYF
TRBV5-1	TRBJ2-1	NA	TRBD1	TGCGCCAGCAGCCGGGACAGTATATCCTACAATGAGCAGTTCTTC	CASSRDSISYNEQFF
TRBV5-1	TRBJ1-1	NA	NA	TGCGCCAGCAGCTTCAGAGGTGAAGCTTTCTTT	CASSFRGEAFF
TRBV6-1	TRBJ2-7	NA	TRBD1	TGTGCCAGCAGTGAAGGGGACAGGGGCTCGTACTTC	CASSEGDRGSYF
TRBV6-2/TRBV6-3	TRBJ1-1	NA	NA	TGTGCCAGCAGTTACTCATCGGCAGGGTGGATGAACACTGAAGCTTTCTTT	CASSYSSAGWMNTEAFF
TRBV3-1/TRBV3-2	TRBJ2-3	NA	NA	TGTGCCAGCAGCCAAGTCTCAGATACGCAGTATTTT	CASSQVSDTQYF
TRBV6-5	TRBJ1-5	NA	TRBD1	TGTGCCAGCAGTTCGGGACAGGGGGCGCGTGGGCCCCAGCATTTT	CASSSGQGARGPQHF
TRBV5-6	TRBJ1-3	NA	NA	TGTGCCAGCAGTCAGGGGCCGGGCTCTGGAAACACCATATATTTT	CASSQGPGSGNTIYF
TRBV10-3	TRBJ2-1	NA	TRBD1	TGTGCCATCAGGCCGGGACAGGGGGTGGATGAGCAGTTCTTC	CAIRPGQGVDEQFF
TRBV19	TRBJ1-1	NA	NA	TGTGCCAGTACCGTCGACAGGGAAGCTTTCTTT	CASTVDREAFF
TRBV11-3	TRBJ2-2	NA	NA	TGTGCCAGCAGCCCCCCCTTCGGGGAGCTGTTTTTT	CASSPPFGELFF
TRBV5-1	TRBJ2-1	NA	NA	TGCGCCAGCAGCTTGAACAGTCGGACACCGCACAAGGGGCAGTTCTTC	CASSLNSRTPHKGQFF
TRBV7-3	TRBJ1-2	NA	TRBD1	TGTGCCAGCAGCCTCCTGGCAGGGGGGCATGGCTACACCTTC	CASSLLAGGHGYTF
TRBV19	TRBJ2-3	NA	TRBD2	TGTGCCAGTAGTATTGGACTAGTGGTCTCTAGCACAGATACGCAGTATTTT	CASSIGLVVSSTDTQYF
TRBV30	TRBJ1-3	NA	NA	TGTGCCTGGCGCGGGAAGACTGGAAACACCATATATTTT	CAWRGKTGNTIYF
TRBV6-5	TRBJ2-7	NA	NA	TGTGCCAGCAGTTACTCTGCCGGGACATCTTACTACGAGCAGTACTTC	CASSYSAGTSYYEQYF
TRBV24-1	TRBJ2-3	NA	NA	TGTGCCACCAGTGATTTTACAGGGTACACAGATACGCAGTATTTT	CATSDFTGYTDTQYF
TRBV19	TRBJ1-5	NA	NA	TGTGCCAGTTCTCAAACCCGGGGGGGTTCTGGTGATCAGCCCCAGCATTTT	CASSQTRGGSGDQPQHF
TRBV7-8	TRBJ1-1	NA	NA	TGTGCCAGCAGCGAGGATGTTAACACTGAAGCTTTCTTT	CASSEDVNTEAFF
TRBV5-4	TRBJ2-2	few	NA	TGTGCCAGCAGCTTGGTTAGAACGACCGGGGAGCTGTTTTTT	CASSLVRTTGELFF
TRBV11-1	TRBJ2-7	NA	TRBD1	TGTGCCAGCAGCCTACACCGGGACAGCTCCTACGAGCAGTACTTC	CASSLHRDSSYEQYF
TRBV7-2	TRBJ1-2	NA	TRBD1	TGTGCCAGCAGCTTGCCCCAGGGGGTCTATGGCTACACCTTC	CASSLPQGVYGYTF
TRBV7-9	TRBJ1-1	NA	TRBD1	TGTGCCAGCAGCTCCAGGGGGATCGGCACTGAAGCTTTCTTT	CASSSRGIGTEAFF
TRBV7-8	TRBJ2-7	NA	NA	TGTGCCAGCAGCTTAGAAGCCCCCTACGAGCAGTACTTC	CASSLEAPYEQYF
TRBV14	TRBJ2-5	NA	TRBD1	TGTGCCAGCAGCCAGTGGGGACAGGGGGCCCGGGAGACCCAGTACTTC	CASSQWGQGARETQYF
TRBV3-1/TRBV3-2	TRBJ2-1	NA	NA	TGTGCCAGCAGCTACGGGACAACTCAATACAATGAGCAGTTCTTC	CASSYGTTQYNEQFF
TRBV9	TRBJ1-2	NA	TRBD1	TGTGCCAGCAGCGTAGACCCCGGGACAGGAGCTTATGGCTACACCTTC	CASSVDPGTGAYGYTF
TRBV5-4	TRBJ2-3	NA	TRBD2	TGTGCCAGCAGCTTCCGGGGGGGATCAGATACGCAGTATTTT	CASSFRGGSDTQYF
TRBV6-5	TRBJ1-5	NA	TRBD1	TGTGCCACTATTCCGGGACAGGGTAAAGGTCAGCCCCAGCATTTT	CATIPGQGKGQPQHF
TRBV5-8	TRBJ1-3	NA	NA	TGTGCCAGCAGCCTAAGCGGGACTGCTGGAAACACCATATATTTT	CASSLSGTAGNTIYF
TRBV5-6	TRBJ1-1	few	TRBD1	TGTGCCAGCAGTCCAGGGTTCAGTGGGACAGGGTATACGAACACTGAAGCTTTCTTT	CASSPGFSGTGYTNTEAFF
TRBV10-2	TRBJ2-1	once	NA	TGCGCCAGCAGTTCAGGGGTTGAGCAGTTCTTC	CASSSGVEQFF
TRBV19	TRBJ1-5	once	NA	TGTGCCAGTAGTACCCCCCGGCAGCCCCAGCATTTT	CASSTPRQPQHF
TRBV4-3	TRBJ2-3	once	TRBD1	TGCGCCAGCAGCCTTGGGACAGGTACAGATACGCAGTATTTT	CASSLGTGTDTQYF
TRBV19	TRBJ1-1	NA	NA	TGTGCCAGCCCCCCCGGCCCCGGGGATCCCACTGAAGCTTTCTTT	CASPPGPGDPTEAFF
TRBV5-5	TRBJ2-3	NA	TRBD1	TGTGCCAGCAGCAAAACTACAGGGGGCGGCACAGATACGCAGTATTTT	CASSKTTGGGTDTQYF
TRBV7-3	TRBJ2-2	NA	TRBD2	TGTGCCAGCAGCGCCTTTATCGGGGGGGCCCCCGGGGAGCTGTTTTTT	CASSAFIGGAPGELFF
TRBV19	TRBJ1-4	NA	NA	TGTGCCAGTAGTAATGGGCCTGGGACTAATGAAAAACTGTTTTTT	CASSNGPGTNEKLFF
TRBV2	TRBJ2-3	NA	TRBD2	TGTGCCAGCAGTGGGTTGGGACTAGCGGGGGGGCCCGCTGAAGATACGCAGTATTTT	CASSGLGLAGGPAEDTQYF
TRBV6-5	TRBJ2-1	NA	TRBD1	TGTGCCAGCAGTAGCAGGGGGCGAGATCATGAGCAGTTCTTC	CASSSRGRDHEQFF
TRBV4-3	TRBJ2-5	NA	NA	TGCGCCAGCAGCAAGAAGGTGCGGGAGACCCAGTACTTC	CASSKKVRETQYF
TRBV5-1	TRBJ2-1	NA	NA	TGCGCCAGCAGCTTGGTAACATCGGTCACGGGGAATGAGCAGTTCTTC	CASSLVTSVTGNEQFF
TRBV6-6	TRBJ2-7	NA	TRBD1	TGTGCCAGCATGGGTCAACAGGGGAACTACGAGCAGTACTTC	CASMGQQGNYEQYF
TRBV21-1	TRBJ2-5	NA	NA	TGTGCCAGCAGCAAAGGCGCCCGGGACAGGGAGGAGACCCAGTACTTC	CASSKGARDREETQYF